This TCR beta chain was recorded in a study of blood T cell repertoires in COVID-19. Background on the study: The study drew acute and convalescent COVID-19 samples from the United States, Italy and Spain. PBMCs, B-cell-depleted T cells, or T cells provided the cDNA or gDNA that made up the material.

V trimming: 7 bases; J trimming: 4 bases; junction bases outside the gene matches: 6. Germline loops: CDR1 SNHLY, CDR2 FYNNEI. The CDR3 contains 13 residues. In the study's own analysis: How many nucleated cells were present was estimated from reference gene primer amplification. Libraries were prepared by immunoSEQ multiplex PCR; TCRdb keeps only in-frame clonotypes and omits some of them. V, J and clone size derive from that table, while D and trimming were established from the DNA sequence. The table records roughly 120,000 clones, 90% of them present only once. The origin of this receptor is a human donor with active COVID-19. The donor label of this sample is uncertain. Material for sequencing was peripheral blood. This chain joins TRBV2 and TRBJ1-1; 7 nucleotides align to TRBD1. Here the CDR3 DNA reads TGTGCCAGCAAAGAGGGGACAGCCACTGAAGCTTTCTTT. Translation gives CASKEGTATEAFF.